This T cell receptor (beta chain) was recovered during a study of blood T cell repertoires in COVID-19. In the original workflow: Reference gene primer amplification yielded estimated nucleated cell counts. Sequencing was performed with immunoSEQ multiplex PCR; in TCRdb, only in-frame clones are kept and a portion is missing. The V and J calls and clone size come from that table; D and trimming were worked out from the DNA. The table records some 230,000 clones, roughly four fifths of them present only once. The V and J ends lost 4 bases and 7 bases respectively, with 8 bases between them. Germline-derived CDR1 and CDR2 are WNHNN and SYGVQD (reference sequence). The CDR3 loop spans 12 amino acids.

The TCR originated in a woman aged 40 to 50 with acute COVID-19. The chain recombines TRBV10-1 with TRBJ2-1; weak D call: TRBD2 (5 bases). Sequencing input: PBMCs or T cells enriched from blood (not recorded which). The CDR3 bases are TGCGCCAGCAGTGGGAGAGGGAATGAGCAGTTCTTC. This translates into CASSGRGNEQFF.